This T cell receptor beta chain was sequenced for a study of PD-1 blockade in classical Hodgkin lymphoma. Here immunoSEQ multiplex PCR was the method, and the copy in TCRdb shows in-frame clones only, minus some. This table has roughly 97,000 clones, over 70% appearing once. Notes on the study in general: The causes of the repertoire differences, possibly disease activity or prior therapy, remain undefined. Reports indicated that newly diagnosed patients had lower baseline TCR diversity than healthy donors did. While CD8+ TCR diversity did not rise significantly by C4D1, CD4+ TCR diversity did.

The CDR3 has 17 residues. Germline V gene lookup returns CDR1 SGHTA and CDR2 FQGNSA. Trimming left V 1 base short and J 9 bases short, with 22 bases between. As to this clone: The target antigen is unknown.

Relapse was seen in all patients after autologous stem cell transplantation, and brentuximab vedotin exposure was variable. Best responses fell into complete response, partial response or progressive disease. The chain carries TRBV7-2 and TRBJ2-1; possibly TRBD1 or TRBD2 for D (6 bases each). Material: peripheral blood mononuclear cells (PBMCs), obtained at baseline. The clonotype was recovered from a human donor with classical Hodgkin lymphoma. The CDR3 sequence is CASSLGIGGTNGGEQFF. DNA of the CDR3: TGTGCCAGCAGCTTAGGTATCGGCGGGACAAACGGAGGTGAGCAGTTCTTC.